A single sample gave rise to the 10 T cell receptor beta chains below, sequenced in a study of shared clonotypes between healthy human individuals. Assay: immunoSEQ multiplex PCR; the TCRdb copy retains only in-frame clones and omits some. The sample holds 2 million to 3 million clones, 85% to 95% seen once. Sequencing was carried out using naive CD4+ T cells sorted from blood. Documented subset: CD45RA+ positively selected. Source of these receptors: a man between 18 and 29 years old in good health.

The chain links TRBV10-1 to TRBJ2-2; 7 bases align to TRBD1. Losses at the gene ends were 4 bases for V and 2 bases for J; bases not matched to a gene: 4. The CDR3 is 15 residues long. Looked up from germline, CDR1 is WNHNN and CDR2 is SYGVQD (reference sequence). The CDR3 protein is CASSAGQPNTGELFF. The CDR3 region has the DNA TGCGCCAGCAGTGCGGGACAGCCAAACACCGGGGAGCTGTTTTTT.

The rearrangement joins TRBV11-2 to TRBJ2-5; perhaps TRBD2 as D (5 bases). CDR1 is SGHAT and CDR2 is FQNNGV in the germline V gene. V was shortened by 0 bases and J by 1 base, with 12 bases between the two germline ends. The CDR3 loop spans 16 amino acids. The CDR3, as DNA: TGTGCCAGCAGCTTAGAGAGCGGATTCACCCAAGAGACCCAGTACTTC. Protein sequence: CASSLESGFTQETQYF.

About this clone itself: This sample includes further DNA sequences coding for the same CDR3. This chain uses TRBV30 with TRBJ1-5; D uncertain. CDR1 GTSNPN and CDR2 SVGIG come from the germline V gene (reference sequence). Trimming pared 1 base from V and 2 bases from J, leaving 6 bases between. CDR3 length: 13 residues. The CDR3 DNA is TGTGCCTGGAGTGCTGGAGGCAATCAGCCCCAGCATTTT. Amino acids: CAWSAGGNQPQHF.

V gene TRBV6-1 combines with J gene TRBJ2-7, with D perhaps TRBD1 (6 bases). From germline, CDR1 is MNHNS and CDR2 SASEGT. The V end lost 6 bases, the J end lost 6 bases, and 15 bases lay between the germline ends. The CDR3 consists of 13 residues. As DNA, the CDR3 is TGTGCCAGCAGAGACAGGTTCGGTCGCGAGCAGTACTTC. It specifies CASRDRFGREQYF.

The chain has TRBV6-5 and TRBJ2-5; TRBD1 matches at 9 bases. The DNA end is more similar to TRBJ2-7, so the J call may be wrong. The CDR3 is made up of 15 amino acids. Germline V gene data show CDR1 as MNHEY and CDR2 as SVGAGI. CDR3 sequence: CASIEPGQGSYEQYF. For the CDR3, the DNA is TGTGCCAGCATTGAGCCGGGACAGGGATCCTACGAGCAGTACTTC.

This chain uses TRBV11-2 with TRBJ2-7; 7 bases are shared with TRBD2. This CDR3 is 13 amino acids long. Trimming cost V 5 bases and J 6 bases; bases outside gene matches: 7. Germline V gene lookup returns CDR1 SGHAT and CDR2 FQNNGV. The CDR3: CASSTTGLSEQYF. The CDR3 coding sequence is TGTGCCAGCAGCACGACGGGACTAAGCGAGCAGTACTTC.

This clone occurred once. The CDR3 region is CASSQSGRDRVYEQYF. The CDR3 DNA is TGCGCCAGCAGTCAATCGGGGAGGGACAGGGTCTACGAGCAGTACTTC. This chain links TRBV23-1 with TRBJ2-7, with TRBD1 matching 9 bases. TRBV23-1 is labeled an ORF, and its function is uncertain. The CDR3 loop spans 16 amino acids. With V trimmed by 0 bases and J by 3 bases, 6 bases remained unmatched.

V is TRBV5-1 and J is TRBJ1-6; tentative D call: TRBD1 (6 bases). In germline, CDR1 is SGHRS, CDR2 YFSETQ. CDR3 size: 16 residues. Trimming took off 0 bases at V and 9 bases at J, with 16 bases between the two ends. CDR3 protein: CASSLAVQQGGSPLHF. The CDR3 bases are TGCGCCAGCAGCTTGGCCGTACAACAGGGAGGTTCACCCCTCCACTTT.

This clone has just a few counts. The rearrangement links TRBV30 to TRBJ1-1, with D maybe TRBD1 (5 bases). Germline-derived CDR1 and CDR2 are GTSNPN and SVGIG (reference sequence). V was pared by 2 bases and J by 0 bases, with 13 bases between. CDR3 length: 15 residues. CDR3 loop: CAWSPLDTLNTEAFF. The CDR3 nucleotides are TGTGCCTGGAGTCCGCTGGACACCTTGAACACTGAAGCTTTCTTT.

The genes are TRBV5-4 and TRBJ1-1; the D gene is possibly TRBD1 (5 bases). The ends were cut back, 4 bases at V and 11 bases at J, with 18 bases in the middle. Per germline, CDR1 SGHNT and CDR2 YYREEE (reference sequence). CDR3 length equals 13 residues. CDR3 nucleotides: TGTGCCAGCAGCCACGGGGGAACCCGGGACGCTTTCTTT. It yields the protein CASSHGGTRDAFF.